This TCR beta chain emerged from a study of T cell repertoires in cytomegalovirus infection. On the study more broadly: Evidence of both CMV infection and a matching HLA type came from public TCR beta signatures. Regarding the study as a whole: Identification of carriers of CMV plus the relevant HLA was achieved through cumulative public TCR beta family frequency. Clonotypes of TCR beta that were HLA-C-restricted and CMV-specific dominated the ex vivo response.

TCRdb reanalysed the reads using MiXCR and keeps one entry per CDR3 protein. The sample carries approximately 150,000 distinct CDR3 sequences, about 15% recorded once. This clonotype was detected only a few times. As yet, its antigen is unknown. There are 15 residues in the CDR3. Germline V gives CDR1 MNHEY, CDR2 SVGAGI. Trimming left V 3 bases short and J 2 bases short, with 13 bases between. This receptor was taken from a human donor in good health (CMV status not recorded). Some clones in this sample may be carry-over from other donors' samples. The chain recombines TRBV6-5 with TRBJ1-1; maybe TRBD1 (5 bases). Material: CD8+ T cells from PBMCs. As DNA, the CDR3 is TGTGCCAGCAGTTATAGAGACGGGACCAACACTGAAGCTTTCTTT. As protein: CASSYRDGTNTEAFF.